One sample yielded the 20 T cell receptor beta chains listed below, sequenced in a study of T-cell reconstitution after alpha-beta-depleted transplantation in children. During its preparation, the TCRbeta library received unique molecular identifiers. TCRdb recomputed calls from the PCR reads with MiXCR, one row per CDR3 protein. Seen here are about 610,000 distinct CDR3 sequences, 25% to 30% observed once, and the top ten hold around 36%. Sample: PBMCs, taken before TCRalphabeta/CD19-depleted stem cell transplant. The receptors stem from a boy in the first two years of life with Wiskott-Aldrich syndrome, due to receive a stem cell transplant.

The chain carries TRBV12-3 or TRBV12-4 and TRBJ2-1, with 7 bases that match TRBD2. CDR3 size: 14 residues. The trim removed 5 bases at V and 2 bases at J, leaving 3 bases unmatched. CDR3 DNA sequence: TGTGCCAGCAGTGTGACTAGCCCCTACAATGAGCAGTTCTTC. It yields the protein CASSVTSPYNEQFF.

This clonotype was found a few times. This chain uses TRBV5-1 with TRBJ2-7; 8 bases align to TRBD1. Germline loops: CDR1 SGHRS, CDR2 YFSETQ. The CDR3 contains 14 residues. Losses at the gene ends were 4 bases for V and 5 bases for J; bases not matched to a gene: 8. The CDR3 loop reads CASSGDRGIHEQYF. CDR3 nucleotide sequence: TGCGCCAGCAGCGGAGACAGGGGCATCCACGAGCAGTACTTC.

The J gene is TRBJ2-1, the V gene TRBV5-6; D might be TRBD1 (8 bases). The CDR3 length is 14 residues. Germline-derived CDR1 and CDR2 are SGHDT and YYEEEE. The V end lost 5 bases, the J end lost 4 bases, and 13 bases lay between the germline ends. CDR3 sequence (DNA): TGTGCCAGCAGACAGGGGGGGGATTACAATGAGCAGTTCTTC. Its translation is CASRQGGDYNEQFF.

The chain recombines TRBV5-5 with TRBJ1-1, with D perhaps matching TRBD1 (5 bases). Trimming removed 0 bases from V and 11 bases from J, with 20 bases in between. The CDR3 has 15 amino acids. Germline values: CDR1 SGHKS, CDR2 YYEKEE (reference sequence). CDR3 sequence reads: CASSLDARLQGSAFF. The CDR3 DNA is TGTGCCAGCAGCTTGGATGCGCGGTTGCAGGGTAGTGCTTTCTTT. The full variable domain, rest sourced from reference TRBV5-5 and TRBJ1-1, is DAGVTQSPTHLIKTRGQQVTLRCSPISGHKSVSWYQQVLGQGPQFIFQYYEKEERGRGNFPDRFSARQFPNYSSELNVNALLLGDSALYLCASSLDARLQGSAFFGQGTRLTVV.

CDR3 loop: CASSSAGGPSYEQYF. CDR3 nucleotides: TGTGCCAGCAGTTCAGCGGGGGGCCCCTCCTACGAGCAGTACTTC. This chain connects TRBV27 to TRBJ2-7; 9 bases match TRBD2. The CDR3 sequence is 15 residues long. CDR1 MNHEY and CDR2 SMNVEV come from the germline V gene (reference sequence). Unmatched junction bases numbered 4, after V lost 4 bases and J lost 0 bases.

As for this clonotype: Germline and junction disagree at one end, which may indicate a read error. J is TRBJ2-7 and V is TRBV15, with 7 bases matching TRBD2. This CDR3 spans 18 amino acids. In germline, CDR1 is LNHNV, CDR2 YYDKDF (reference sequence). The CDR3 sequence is CATSRDIPGGLNSYERYF. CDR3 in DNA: TGTGCCACCAGCAGAGATATCCCGGGAGGATTGAACTCCTACGAGCGGTACTTC.

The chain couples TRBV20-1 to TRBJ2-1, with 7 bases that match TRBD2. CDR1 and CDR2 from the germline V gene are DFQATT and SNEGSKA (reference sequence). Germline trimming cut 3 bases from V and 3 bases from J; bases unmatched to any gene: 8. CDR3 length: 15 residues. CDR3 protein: CSARRPAGYYNEQFF. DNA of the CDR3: TGCAGTGCTAGGCGCCCAGCGGGGTACTACAATGAGCAGTTCTTC.

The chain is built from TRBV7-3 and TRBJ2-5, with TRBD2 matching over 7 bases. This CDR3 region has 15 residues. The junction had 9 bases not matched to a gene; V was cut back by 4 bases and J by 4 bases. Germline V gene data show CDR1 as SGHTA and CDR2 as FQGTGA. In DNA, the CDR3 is TGTGCCAGCAGCTCATGGGGGGGAGGAGGAGAGACCCAGTACTTC. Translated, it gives CASSSWGGGGETQYF.

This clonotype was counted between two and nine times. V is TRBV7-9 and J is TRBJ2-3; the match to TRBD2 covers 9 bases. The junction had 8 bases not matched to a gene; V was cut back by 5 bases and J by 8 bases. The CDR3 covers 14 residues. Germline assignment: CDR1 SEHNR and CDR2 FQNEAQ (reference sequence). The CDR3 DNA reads TGTGCCAGCAGCCCCAGGGGCGGGAGGGGTACGCAGTATTTT. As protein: CASSPRGGRGTQYF. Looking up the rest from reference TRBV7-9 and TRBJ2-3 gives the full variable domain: DTGVSQNPRHKITKRGQNVTFRCDPISEHNRLYWYRQTLGQGPEFLTYFQNEAQLEKSRLLSDRFSAERPKGSFSTLEIQRTEQGDSAMYLCASSPRGGRGTQYFGPGTRLTVL.

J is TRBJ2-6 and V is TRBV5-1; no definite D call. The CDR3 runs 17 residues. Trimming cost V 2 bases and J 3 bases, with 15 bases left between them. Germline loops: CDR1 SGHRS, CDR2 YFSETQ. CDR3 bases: TGCGCCAGCAGCTTTCAGTCTGCTCAAAGTGGGGCCAACGTCCTGACTTTC. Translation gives CASSFQSAQSGANVLTF. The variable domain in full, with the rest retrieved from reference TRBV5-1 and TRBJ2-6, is KAGVTQTPRYLIKTRGQQVTLSCSPISGHRSVSWYQQTPGQGLQFLFEYFSETQRNKGNFPGRFSGRQFSNSRSEMNVSTLELGDSALYLCASSFQSAQSGANVLTFGAGSRLTVL.

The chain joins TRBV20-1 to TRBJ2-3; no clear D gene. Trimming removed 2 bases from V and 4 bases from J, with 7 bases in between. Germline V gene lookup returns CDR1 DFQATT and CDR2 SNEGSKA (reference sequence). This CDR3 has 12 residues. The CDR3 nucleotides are TGCAGTGCTAGATTCCGTTCAGATACGCAGTATTTT. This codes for CSARFRSDTQYF.

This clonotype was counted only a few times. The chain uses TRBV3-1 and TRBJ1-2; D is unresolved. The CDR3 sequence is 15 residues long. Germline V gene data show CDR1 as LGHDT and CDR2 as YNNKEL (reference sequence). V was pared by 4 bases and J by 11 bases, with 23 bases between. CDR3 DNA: TGTGCCAGCAGCCTAAACCTGGGCCCTATGAGGAGTTACACCTTC. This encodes CASSLNLGPMRSYTF.

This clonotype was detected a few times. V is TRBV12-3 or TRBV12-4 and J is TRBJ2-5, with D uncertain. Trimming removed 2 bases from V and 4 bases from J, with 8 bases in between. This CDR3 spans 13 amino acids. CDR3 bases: TGTGCCAGCAGTTTACGGCAAACAGAGACCCAGTACTTC. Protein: CASSLRQTETQYF.

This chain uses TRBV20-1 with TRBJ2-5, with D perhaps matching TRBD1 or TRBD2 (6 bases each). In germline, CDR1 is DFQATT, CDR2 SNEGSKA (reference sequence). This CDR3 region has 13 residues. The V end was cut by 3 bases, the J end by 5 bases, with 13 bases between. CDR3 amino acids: CSARARGQETQYF. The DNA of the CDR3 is TGCAGTGCTAGGGCCCGGGGGCAGGAGACCCAGTACTTC.

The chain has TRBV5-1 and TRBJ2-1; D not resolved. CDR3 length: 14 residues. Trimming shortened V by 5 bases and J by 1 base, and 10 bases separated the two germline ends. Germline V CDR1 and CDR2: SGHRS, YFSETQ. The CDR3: CASSVSRSYNEQFF. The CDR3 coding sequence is TGCGCCAGCAGTGTTAGCCGGTCCTACAATGAGCAGTTCTTC.

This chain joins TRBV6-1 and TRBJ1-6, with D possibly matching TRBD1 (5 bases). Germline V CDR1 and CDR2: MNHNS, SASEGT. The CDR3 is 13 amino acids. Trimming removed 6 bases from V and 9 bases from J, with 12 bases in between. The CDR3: CASRITTGSPLHF. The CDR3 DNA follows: TGTGCCAGCAGAATTACCACAGGTTCACCCCTCCACTTT.

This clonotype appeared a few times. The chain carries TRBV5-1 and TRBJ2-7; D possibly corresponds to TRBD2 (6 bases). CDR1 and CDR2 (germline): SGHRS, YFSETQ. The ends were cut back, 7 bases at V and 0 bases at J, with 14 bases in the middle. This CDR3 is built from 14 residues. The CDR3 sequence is CASSRDWDSYEQYF. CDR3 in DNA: TGCGCCAGCTCCCGGGACTGGGACTCCTACGAGCAGTACTTC.

CDR3 DNA sequence: TGCGCCAGCAGCTGGGACCCTCTAGCGGGAGGGGAACTAGCCAAAAACATTCAGTACTTC. It translates to CASSWDPLAGGELAKNIQYF. V and J are TRBV5-1 and TRBJ2-4; 12 positions agree with TRBD2. Germline-derived CDR1 and CDR2 are SGHRS and YFSETQ. The CDR3 totals 20 residues. V was pared by 3 bases and J by 0 bases, with 13 bases of the junction left unmatched.

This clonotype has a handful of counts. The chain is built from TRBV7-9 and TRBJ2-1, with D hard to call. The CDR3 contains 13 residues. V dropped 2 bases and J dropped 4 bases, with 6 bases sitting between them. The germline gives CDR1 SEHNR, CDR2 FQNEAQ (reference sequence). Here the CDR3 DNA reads TGTGCCAGCAGCTTATCCGAGTACAATGAGCAGTTCTTC. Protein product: CASSLSEYNEQFF.

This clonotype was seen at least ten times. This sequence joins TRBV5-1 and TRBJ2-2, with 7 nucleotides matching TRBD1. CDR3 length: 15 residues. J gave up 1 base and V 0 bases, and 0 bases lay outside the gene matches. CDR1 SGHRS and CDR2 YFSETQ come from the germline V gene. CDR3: CASSLGQGNTGELFF. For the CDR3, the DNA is TGCGCCAGCAGCTTGGGACAGGGGAACACCGGGGAGCTGTTTTTT.